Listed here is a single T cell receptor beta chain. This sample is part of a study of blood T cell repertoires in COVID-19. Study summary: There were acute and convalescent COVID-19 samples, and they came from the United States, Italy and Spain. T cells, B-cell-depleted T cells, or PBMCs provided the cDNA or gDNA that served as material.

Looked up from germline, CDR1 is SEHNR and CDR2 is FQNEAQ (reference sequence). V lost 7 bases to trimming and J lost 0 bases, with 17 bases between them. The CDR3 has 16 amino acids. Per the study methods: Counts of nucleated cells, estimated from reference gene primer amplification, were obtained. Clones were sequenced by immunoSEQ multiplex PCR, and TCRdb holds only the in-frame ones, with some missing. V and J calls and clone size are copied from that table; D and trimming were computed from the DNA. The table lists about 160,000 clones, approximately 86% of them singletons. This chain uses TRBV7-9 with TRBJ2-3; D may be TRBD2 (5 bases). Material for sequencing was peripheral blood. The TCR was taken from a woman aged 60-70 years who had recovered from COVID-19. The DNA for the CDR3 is TGTGCCAGCATCCCAGAAAGGGAGTATAGCACAGATACGCAGTATTTT. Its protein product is CASIPEREYSTDTQYF.